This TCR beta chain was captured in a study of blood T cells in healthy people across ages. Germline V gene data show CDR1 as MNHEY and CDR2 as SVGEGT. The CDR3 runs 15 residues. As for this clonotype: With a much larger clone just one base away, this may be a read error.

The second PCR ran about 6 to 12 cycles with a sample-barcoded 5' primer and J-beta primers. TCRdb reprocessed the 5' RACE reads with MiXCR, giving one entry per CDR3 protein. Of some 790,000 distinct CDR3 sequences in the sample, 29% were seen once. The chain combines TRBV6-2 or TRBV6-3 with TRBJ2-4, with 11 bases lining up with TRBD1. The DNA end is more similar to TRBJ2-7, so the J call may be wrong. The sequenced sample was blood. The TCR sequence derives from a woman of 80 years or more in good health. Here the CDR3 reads CASTDADRGLDEQYF. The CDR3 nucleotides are TGTGCCAGCACAGACGCGGACAGGGGGCTAGACGAGCAGTACTTC.